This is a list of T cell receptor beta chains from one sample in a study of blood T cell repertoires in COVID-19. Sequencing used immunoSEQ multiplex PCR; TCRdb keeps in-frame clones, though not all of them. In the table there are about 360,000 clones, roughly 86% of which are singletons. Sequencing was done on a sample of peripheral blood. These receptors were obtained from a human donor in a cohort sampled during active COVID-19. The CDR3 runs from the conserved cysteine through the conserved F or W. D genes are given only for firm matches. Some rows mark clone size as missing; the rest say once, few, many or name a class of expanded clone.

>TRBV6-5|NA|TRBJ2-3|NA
TGTGCCAGCAGTTACTCTCCAACTAGCACAGATACGCAGTATTTT
CASSYSPTSTDTQYF
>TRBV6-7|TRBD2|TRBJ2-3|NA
TGTGCCAGCAGTTCCCAACCGGGACTAGCGGGGGGGCCTGGAGATACGCAGTATTTT
CASSSQPGLAGGPGDTQYF
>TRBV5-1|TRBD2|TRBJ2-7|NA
TGCGCCAGCAGCTTAGGACTAGCGGGAGACCCACATGTCTTC
CASSLGLAGDPHVF
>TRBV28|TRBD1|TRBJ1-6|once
TGTGCCAGCAGTTCTATAGAGGGGGGACAGCTCAGCTCCTATAATTCACCCCTCCACTTT
CASSSIEGGQLSSYNSPLHF
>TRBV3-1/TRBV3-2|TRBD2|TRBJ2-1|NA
TGTGCCAGCAGCCAAGATCGTGGCGGGGGGGCGCGGTTCTTC
CASSQDRGGGARFF
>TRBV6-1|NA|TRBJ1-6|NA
TGTGCCAGCAGTGAAAGAGCCCGCTCTTCCTATAATTCACCCCTCCACTTT
CASSERARSSYNSPLHF
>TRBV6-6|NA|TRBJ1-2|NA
TGTGCCAGCAGTTACTCGGACAGTTACTATGGCTACACCTTC
CASSYSDSYYGYTF
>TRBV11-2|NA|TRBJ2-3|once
TGTGCCAGCAGCTTCCCGTACCCTGGGGCGGATACGCAGTATTTT
CASSFPYPGADTQYF
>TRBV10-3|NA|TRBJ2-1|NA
TGTGCCATCAGTGAGTCAAGCGGCTCCTACAATGAGCAGTTCTTC
CAISESSGSYNEQFF
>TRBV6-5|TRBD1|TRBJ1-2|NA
TGTGCCAGCAGTACAGGGGGCGTTAGCTATGGCTACACCTTC
CASSTGGVSYGYTF
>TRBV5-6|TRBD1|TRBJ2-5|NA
TGTGCCAGCAGCTTGGGGCCGGACAGGGGCGTAACCCAGTACTTC
CASSLGPDRGVTQYF
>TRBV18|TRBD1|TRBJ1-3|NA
TGTGCCAGCTCACTGACAGGGCCCGGAAACACCATATATTTT
CASSLTGPGNTIYF
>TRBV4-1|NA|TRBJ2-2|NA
TGCGCCAGCAGCCAAGTGGCCCACACCGGGGAGCTGTTTTTT
CASSQVAHTGELFF
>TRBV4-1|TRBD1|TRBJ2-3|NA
TGCGCCAGCAGCGTTCGACAGGGGCCCACAGATACGCAGTATTTT
CASSVRQGPTDTQYF
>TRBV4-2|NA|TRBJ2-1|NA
TGTGCCAGCAGCCAAGATGGGCGGGGACTCGGGAGTGTAAATGACCGGATTTTGTATGAGCAGTTCTTC
CASSQDGRGLGSVNDRILYEQFF
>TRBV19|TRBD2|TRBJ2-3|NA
TGTGCCAGTAGTATAGTACTAGCGGGGAGGAAAGATACGCAGTATTTT
CASSIVLAGRKDTQYF
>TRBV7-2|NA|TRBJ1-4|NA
TGTGCCAGCAGCTTATTTAGGGGCGCGGAGGAAAAACTGTTTTTT
CASSLFRGAEEKLFF
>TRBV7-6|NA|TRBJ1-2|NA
TGTGCCAGCAGCTCTAGGGCGGGGGATGGCTACACCTTC
CASSSRAGDGYTF
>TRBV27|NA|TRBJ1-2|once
TGTGCCAGCAGTCCCCGGGCAGGGGCGGCCTACTATGGCTACACCTTC
CASSPRAGAAYYGYTF
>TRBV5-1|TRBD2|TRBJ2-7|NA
TGCGCCAGCAGCTCTGCCCTAGCGGGAGTCCACGAGCAGTACTTC
CASSSALAGVHEQYF
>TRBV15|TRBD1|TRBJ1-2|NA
TGTGCCACCAGCAGAGACCGGGACAGTGGCTATGGCTACACCTTC
CATSRDRDSGYGYTF
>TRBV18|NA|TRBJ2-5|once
TGTGCCAGCTCACCAGTAGGGGGAGGGCCCGGAGAGACCCAGTACTTC
CASSPVGGGPGETQYF
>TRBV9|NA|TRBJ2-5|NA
TGTGCCAGCAGCGTCAGCACTAATGCCGAGACCCAGTACTTC
CASSVSTNAETQYF
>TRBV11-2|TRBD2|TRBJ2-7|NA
TGTGCCAGCAGCTTAGGGATAGCGGGAATCGGCTACGAGCAGTACTTC
CASSLGIAGIGYEQYF
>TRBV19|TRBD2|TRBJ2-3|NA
TGTGCCAGTACCGCAGCGGGAGGAGGACCAGATACGCAGTATTTT
CASTAAGGGPDTQYF
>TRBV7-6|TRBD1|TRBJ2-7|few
TGTGCCAGCAGTCCGATACCGACAGGGGGGCAACTCTACGAGCAGTACTTC
CASSPIPTGGQLYEQYF
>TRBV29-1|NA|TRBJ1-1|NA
TGCAGCGTCGCGAGATTACGGGATACTGAAGCTTTCTTT
CSVARLRDTEAFF
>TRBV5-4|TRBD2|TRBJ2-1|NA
TGTGCCAGCAGCTTGGGGGGACTAGCAGGCGATGAGCAGTTCTTC
CASSLGGLAGDEQFF
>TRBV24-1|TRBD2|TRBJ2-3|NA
TGTGCCACCAGTGATTTGCAGCTAGCGGGAGCCCCAGATACGCAGTATTTT
CATSDLQLAGAPDTQYF
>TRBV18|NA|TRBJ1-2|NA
TGTGCCAGCTCACCGTCAGGGTTCGGTGGCTACACCTTC
CASSPSGFGGYTF
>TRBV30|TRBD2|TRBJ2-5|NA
TGTGCCTGGAGTCGGACTAGCGGGAGTATCCGGGGCACCCAGTACTTC
CAWSRTSGSIRGTQYF
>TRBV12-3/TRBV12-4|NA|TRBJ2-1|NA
TGTGCCAGCAGTTTTAGCCACAATGAGCAGTTCTTC
CASSFSHNEQFF
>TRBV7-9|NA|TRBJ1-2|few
TGTGCCAGCAGCCGGGTAACGACGCAGAGTCCTAACTATGGCTACACCTTC
CASSRVTTQSPNYGYTF